This is a list of T cell receptor beta chains from one sample in a study of shared clonotypes between healthy human individuals. Data came from immunoSEQ multiplex PCR; TCRdb stores just in-frame clones and leaves some out. The data show about 2 million clones, roughly 94% seen once. The specimen was naive CD8+ T cells sorted from blood. The receptor set was obtained from a man between 18 and 29 years old in good health. The CDR3 runs from the conserved cysteine through the conserved F or W. The order of the fields is J gene, D gene, V gene, clone size, CDR3 length, CDR3 DNA, CDR3 protein. The D gene is left open where the match is weak. Rows may omit the clone size; those that give it use once, few, many or a size class.

J: TRBJ2-7
D: NA
V: TRBV13
size: once
length: 15
DNA: TGTGCCAGCAGCGGCCGGGCACTCGAAGCCTACGAGCAGTACTTC
CDR3: CASSGRALEAYEQYF

J: TRBJ1-2
D: TRBD1
V: TRBV5-6
size: NA
length: 13
DNA: TGTGCCAGCAGTCCTGGACAGGGCGTAGGCTACACCTTC
CDR3: CASSPGQGVGYTF

J: TRBJ2-7
D: NA
V: TRBV27
size: NA
length: 15
DNA: TGTGCCAGCAATAAACAGGGGACGGGACTCTACGAGCAGTACTTC
CDR3: CASNKQGTGLYEQYF

J: TRBJ1-1
D: NA
V: TRBV19
size: NA
length: 11
DNA: TGTGCCAGTACCCACCAGTTATCAGCTTTCTTT
CDR3: CASTHQLSAFF

J: TRBJ1-5
D: NA
V: TRBV1
size: NA
length: 14
DNA: TGCACCAGCAGCCAAGGCACCAGCAATCAGCCCCAGCATTTT
CDR3: CTSSQGTSNQPQHF

J: TRBJ2-7
D: NA
V: TRBV9
size: NA
length: 15
DNA: TGTGCCAGCAGCGTCGGGGACGGACCCCCCTACGAGCAGTACTTC
CDR3: CASSVGDGPPYEQYF

J: TRBJ2-6
D: TRBD2
V: TRBV29-1
size: NA
length: 18
DNA: TGCAGCGTTGAAGCTGGACTAGCGGGAGTCGCTGGGGCCAACGTCCTGACTTTC
CDR3: CSVEAGLAGVAGANVLTF

J: TRBJ1-5
D: NA
V: TRBV6-5
size: NA
length: 14
DNA: TGTGCCAGCAGTTGGGACCTCCCCAATCAGCCCCAGCATTTT
CDR3: CASSWDLPNQPQHF

J: TRBJ2-3
D: TRBD2
V: TRBV6-1
size: NA
length: 18
DNA: TGTGCCAGCAGTGAATTAACGACTAGCGGCCTTAGCACAGATACGCAGTATTTT
CDR3: CASSELTTSGLSTDTQYF

J: TRBJ2-7
D: NA
V: TRBV9
size: NA
length: 14
DNA: TGTGCCAGCAGCGGCCCCGCAGGGGCCAACGAGCAGTACTTC
CDR3: CASSGPAGANEQYF

J: TRBJ2-5
D: NA
V: TRBV7-9
size: NA
length: 15
DNA: TGTGCCAGCAGCAATTCCGGGACAAAACAAGAGACCCAGTACTTC
CDR3: CASSNSGTKQETQYF

J: TRBJ2-1
D: NA
V: TRBV27
size: NA
length: 12
DNA: TGTGCCAGCAGGGTTGGGGGGTATGAGCAGTTCTTC
CDR3: CASRVGGYEQFF

J: TRBJ1-1
D: NA
V: TRBV6-6
size: NA
length: 13
DNA: TGTGCCAGCCGAGGGGAGGGAAACACTGAAGCTTTCTTT
CDR3: CASRGEGNTEAFF

J: TRBJ1-1
D: TRBD1
V: TRBV6-1
size: few
length: 13
DNA: TGTGCCAGCAGTGGACAGGGTTTCACTGAAGCTTTCTTT
CDR3: CASSGQGFTEAFF

J: TRBJ1-2
D: TRBD1
V: TRBV29-1
size: NA
length: 15
DNA: TGCAGCGTACCGGGACAGGGGGTTTTCTACTATGGCTACACCTTC
CDR3: CSVPGQGVFYYGYTF

J: TRBJ1-3
D: NA
V: TRBV9
size: NA
length: 15
DNA: TGTGCCAGCAGCGTAGCTGGGGTCTCTGGAAACACCATATATTTT
CDR3: CASSVAGVSGNTIYF

J: TRBJ2-7
D: NA
V: TRBV27
size: NA
length: 16
DNA: TGTGCCAGCAGTTTACTCTCGCCGTTCAACTCCTACGAGCAGTACTTC
CDR3: CASSLLSPFNSYEQYF

J: TRBJ1-2
D: TRBD1
V: TRBV14
size: NA
length: 14
DNA: TGTGCCAGCAGCCCAGGGACAGCGGGAGGCGGCTACACCTTC
CDR3: CASSPGTAGGGYTF

J: TRBJ2-7
D: TRBD1
V: TRBV5-6
size: NA
length: 15
DNA: TGTGCCAGCGGCCTAGGCGGACAGGGCACCATCGAGCAGTACTTC
CDR3: CASGLGGQGTIEQYF

J: TRBJ2-7
D: NA
V: TRBV6-1
size: NA
length: 15
DNA: TGTGCCAGCAGTGAAGGGCCAGACCCAACCTACGAGCAGTACTTC
CDR3: CASSEGPDPTYEQYF

J: TRBJ2-3
D: NA
V: TRBV10-2
size: NA
length: 13
DNA: TGCGCCAGCAGTGAGCACCCGACGGATACGCAGTATTTT
CDR3: CASSEHPTDTQYF

J: TRBJ1-1
D: NA
V: TRBV4-1
size: NA
length: 13
DNA: TGCGCCAGCAGCTCCACTCTCGGGACAGAAGCTTTCTTT
CDR3: CASSSTLGTEAFF

J: TRBJ2-1
D: NA
V: TRBV27
size: NA
length: 15
DNA: TGTGCCAGCAGTCCTACGGGCCCCTCCTACAATGAGCAGTTCTTC
CDR3: CASSPTGPSYNEQFF

J: TRBJ2-7
D: TRBD1
V: TRBV5-6
size: NA
length: 14
DNA: TGTGCCAGCAGCCAGGGACAGGGGGCCTACGAGCAGTACTTC
CDR3: CASSQGQGAYEQYF

J: TRBJ2-1
D: NA
V: TRBV4-3
size: once
length: 14
DNA: TGCGCCAGCAGCCAAGAGGTCGGTTTTAATGAGCAGTTCTTC
CDR3: CASSQEVGFNEQFF

J: TRBJ1-2
D: NA
V: TRBV5-1
size: NA
length: 11
DNA: TGCGCCAGCACGGGGGCTGGGGGCTACACCTTC
CDR3: CASTGAGGYTF

J: TRBJ2-3
D: NA
V: TRBV10-3
size: NA
length: 15
DNA: TGTGCCATCAGTGGCCGACTAGGAAACACAGATACGCAGTATTTT
CDR3: CAISGRLGNTDTQYF

J: TRBJ2-4
D: TRBD2
V: TRBV7-2
size: NA
length: 18
DNA: TGTGCCAGCAGCTTAGCGTGGGGAGGGACTCTAGCCAAAAACATTCAGTACTTC
CDR3: CASSLAWGGTLAKNIQYF

J: TRBJ2-1
D: TRBD2
V: TRBV5-1
size: NA
length: 16
DNA: TGCGCCAGCAGCTGGATGGCTAGCGGGGAGTACAATGAGCAGTTCTTC
CDR3: CASSWMASGEYNEQFF

J: TRBJ1-1
D: NA
V: TRBV29-1
size: NA
length: 13
DNA: TGCAGCGACACACAGGACTCAAACACTGAAGCTTTCTTT
CDR3: CSDTQDSNTEAFF

J: TRBJ2-2
D: TRBD1
V: TRBV5-4
size: NA
length: 16
DNA: TGTGCCAGCAGCTTGCTGGGGACAGGGGGAACCGGGGAGCTGTTTTTT
CDR3: CASSLLGTGGTGELFF

J: TRBJ2-7
D: NA
V: TRBV5-1
size: NA
length: 12
DNA: TGCGCCAGCAGCGCCGGGTCCTACGAGCAGTACTTC
CDR3: CASSAGSYEQYF

J: TRBJ2-7
D: NA
V: TRBV4-2
size: NA
length: 14
DNA: TGTGCCAGCAGCCCCGACCGGAGCTCCTACGAGCAGTACTTC
CDR3: CASSPDRSSYEQYF

J: TRBJ2-1
D: NA
V: TRBV7-2
size: NA
length: 14
DNA: TGTGCCAGCAGCTTAGCGGCGGGGTACAATGAGCAGTTCTTC
CDR3: CASSLAAGYNEQFF

J: TRBJ2-7
D: NA
V: TRBV5-1
size: NA
length: 14
DNA: TGCGCCAGCAGCTCCCGGCAGGGCTCCTACGAGCAGTACTTC
CDR3: CASSSRQGSYEQYF

J: TRBJ1-2
D: NA
V: TRBV7-9
size: NA
length: 15
DNA: TGTGCCAGCAGCCCCCTGGAGGGTGAGGACTATGGCTACACCTTC
CDR3: CASSPLEGEDYGYTF

J: TRBJ1-2
D: NA
V: TRBV14
size: NA
length: 14
DNA: TGTGCCAGCAGCCCCCCCGGAGTCGGTGAGGGCTACACCTTC
CDR3: CASSPPGVGEGYTF

J: TRBJ2-7
D: NA
V: TRBV28
size: NA
length: 14
DNA: TGTGCCAGCAGTTTTCCCGGGAGCTCCTACGAGCAGTACTTC
CDR3: CASSFPGSSYEQYF